These T cell receptor beta chains were read from a single sample in a study of OX40 agonist ivuxolimab in advanced cancers. Clones were read by immunoSEQ multiplex PCR, and TCRdb kept only the in-frame ones, dropping some. The sample consists of 25,000 or so clones, over 80% of them appearing once. The specimen comprised CD4+ or CD8+ T cells sorted from blood, sampled in a trial of the OX40 agonist ivuxolimab. Receptors originate from an adult with an advanced solid tumor such as melanoma, head and neck, liver or kidney cancer. Each CDR3 is given with its conserved first and last residue.

v_gene	CDR3aa
TRBV10-3	CAIAQGETEAFF
TRBV19	CASSSTGLAGAGEQFF
TRBV27	CASRETGASYNSPLHF
TRBV5-1	CASSDQANTEAFF
TRBV27	CASRKSAGGAGQYF
TRBV30	CAWSVGGTYNEQFF
TRBV11-3	CASSLAGQGQETQYF
TRBV19	CASSVSVIEVRYGYTF
TRBV4-2	CASSPLGAGAYNEQFF
TRBV6-6	CATLSGGNEQFF
TRBV27	CASANKGRISGANVLTF
TRBV27	CASSRGTVQNSGANVLTF
TRBV4-2	CASSLSSSEAFF
TRBV6-6	CASSYGGSGYTF
TRBV6-5	CASSYDPARSNEQFF
TRBV25-1	CASSAGTSRVGNIQYF
TRBV4-1	CASSQERGYTF
TRBV19	CASSISDSLAKNIQYF
TRBV6-5	CASSSRPGDTGELFF
TRBV18	CASSPETAGTEAFF
TRBV5-1	CASSLGQETQYF
TRBV5-1	CASSPNGGGGDGYTF
TRBV15	CATSRAGTGGSEQYF
TRBV6-1	CASIGQRNQPQHF
TRBV11-3	CASSPDREGGKLFF
TRBV10-3	CATTTSEADTQYF
TRBV7-9	CASSPRDREYGYTF
TRBV15	CATSRDGGEQYF
TRBV2	CASSPGTGAFF